This TCR beta chain was captured by sequencing in a study of CXCR3-negative and CXCR3-positive naive CD8 T cells (dated by TCRdb to the late 2010s). General notes on the study: In total, about 150 million TRB reads were obtained, or roughly 1.5 +/- 0.3 million reads per library. The diversity and physicochemical repertoire analyses included some 11 donors pooled from two independent experiments. For the TRBV-TRBJ cluster analysis, the naive subsets came from about 5 donors, while the memory cells came from 3 donors. The research as a whole found: Compared with CXCR3-negative naive cells, CXCR3-positive naive cells had TRB CDR3s with higher hydrophobicity (lower Kidera factor 4), lower energy, and higher strength and volume indices. Both naive subsets had comparably high repertoire diversity, while memory CD8+ T cells had much lower repertoire diversity. Freshly isolated PBMCs were used for most assays because CXCR3 expression partially decreased after cryopreservation. TRBV-TRBJ usage was similar between naive CXCR3-negative and CXCR3-positive cells from the same donor, while memory cells showed distinct patterns. Because surface CD5, which has been linked to self-reactivity in mice, was comparable between naive subsets, TCR interaction strength was also inferred from TRB CDR3 physicochemical properties.

Instrument on record: NextSeq 550. The Human TCR Profiling Kit (MiLaboratory) was used to make UMI-labeled 5' RACE TRB cDNA libraries. cDNA synthesis used the entire amount of extracted RNA, and PCR amplification then used the entire amount of cDNA produced. Libraries were prepared in parallel with an identical number of PCR cycles. As for how the authors treated the data: With a minimum of two reads required per UMI, MIGEC and MiXCR pulled out about 50,000 +/- 10,000 unique UMI-labeled TRB cDNA molecules from each library. On average, each library contained approximately 40,000 +/- 10,000 functional in-frame TRB CDR3 nucleotide clonotypes without stop codons. After downsampling to 5000 UMI-labeled TRB molecules per sample, diversity metrics such as normalized Shannon-Wiener and Chao1 were calculated in VDJtools. Clonotype-size-weighted physicochemical properties of the central five CDR3 residues (interaction energy, strength, volume and Kidera factor 4) were computed in VDJtools. Each entry corresponds to one CDR3 protein sequence from reads that TCRdb reprocessed, and DNA is not given. TCRdb, not the original authors, processed these V and J calls. This sample's table lists approximately 48,000 distinct CDR3 sequences. The top ten constitute around 0.6% of the sample.

As concerns this clonotype: Its antigen has not been determined.

The germline V gene supplies CDR1 MNHEY and CDR2 SVGAGI. The cysteine opens and the phenylalanine closes a CDR3 of 13 amino acids. No DNA accompanies this entry. Each CD8+ T cell subset was flow-sorted in triplicate, with over 250,000 cells per subset placed directly into RLT lysis buffer. Naive CD8+ T cells were defined stringently as CD45RO-CCR7+CD27+CD95- to exclude memory contaminants. Peripheral blood mononuclear cells were isolated from buffy coats using standard density gradient centrifugation. A FACSAria III was used to flow-sort naive CXCR3-negative and CXCR3-positive CD8+ T cells. An RNeasy Mini Kit was used to extract total RNA from the sorted cells.

The receptor was isolated from a human donor in good health. Some clones in this sample may be carry-over from other donors' samples. The source material was naive CXCR3+ CD8+ T cells from blood. Sample cell subset or site, as interpreted from the label and publication: CD45RO-CCR7+CD27+CD95- naive CD8+ T cells expressing CXCR3 (TNR3+). The sequence joins TRBV6-5 to TRBJ2-2. The CDR3 sequence is CASRAANTGQLFF.